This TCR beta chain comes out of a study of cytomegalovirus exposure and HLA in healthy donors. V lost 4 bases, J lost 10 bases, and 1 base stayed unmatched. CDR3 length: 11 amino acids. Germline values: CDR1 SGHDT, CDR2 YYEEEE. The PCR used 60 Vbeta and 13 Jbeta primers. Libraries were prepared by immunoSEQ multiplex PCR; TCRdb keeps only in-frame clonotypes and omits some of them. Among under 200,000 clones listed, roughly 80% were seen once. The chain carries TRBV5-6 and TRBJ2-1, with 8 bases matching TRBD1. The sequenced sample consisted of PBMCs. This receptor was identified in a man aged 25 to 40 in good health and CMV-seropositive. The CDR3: CASSGDREQFF. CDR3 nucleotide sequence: TGTGCCAGCAGCGGGGACAGGGAGCAGTTCTTC.